This TCR beta chain is from a study of metastatic and nonmetastatic thyroid tumors. Study overall: For malignant and benign thyroid patients, tumor or nodule tissue and blood were the sources whose repertoires were compared.

Before thyroid surgery, none of the patients had received any treatment. This CDR3 region has 11 residues. V dropped 4 bases and J dropped 7 bases, with 7 bases sitting between them. In germline, CDR1 is SNHLY, CDR2 FYNNEI. This clone appeared many times. The antigen is undetermined. General study points: TCR beta diversity was reportedly significantly higher in malignant thyroid tumors than benign nodules, in blood and tumor.

Per the original methods: Between-group CDR3 differences, defined by clinicopathological status, yielded a distant-metastasis classifier for papillary thyroid cancer. TCRdb reassembled clones from the PCR reads with MiXCR. These V and J calls are TCRdb output, not the study's own analysis. The repertoire holds tens of thousands of clones, with 15% as singletons. The V and J genes are TRBV2 and TRBJ1-1; D gene uncertain. Sequencing input: blood. This receptor was taken from a male donor with papillary thyroid cancer or a benign thyroid nodule (not recorded which). Some clones in this sample may be carry-over from other donors' samples. The CDR3 nucleotides are TGTGCCAGCAGTGTGCGTCGTGAAGCTTTCTTT. This encodes CASSVRREAFF.